Listed below are T cell receptor beta chains from one sample, sequenced in a study of CD8+ T cells in alopecia areata. The repertoire was sequenced with immunoSEQ multiplex PCR; TCRdb's copy has only in-frame clones and lacks some. The table records approximately 82,000 clones, roughly 51% of them present only once. Sequenced input: NKG2D-high CD8+ T cells sorted from blood. All receptors come from a human donor with alopecia areata. The conserved cysteine and the conserved F or W are not part of the CDR3 here. Not all rows give a size; the values are once, few, many and, for expanded clones, a class.

clone size | J gene | V gene | CDR3 length | CDR3 protein
- | TRBJ2-7 | TRBV7-9 | 12 | ASSRPGQGGEQY
few | TRBJ1-6 | TRBV2 | 12 | ASRAGTSISPLH
few | TRBJ1-2 | TRBV7-9 | 10 | ASSPQTDGYT
few | TRBJ1-1 | TRBV7-9 | 11 | ASAGQGNTEAF
- | TRBJ2-7 | TRBV11-2 | 13 | ASSPEGGSFYEQY
few | TRBJ2-2 | TRBV28 | 13 | ASSPTTGETGELF
- | TRBJ2-7 | TRBV15 | 12 | ATSREGGDYEQY
few | TRBJ2-1 | TRBV19 | 10 | ASSTDRNEQF
few | TRBJ2-7 | TRBV4-1 | 10 | ASSQESVGQY
few | TRBJ2-1 | TRBV20-1 | 9 | SARVYNEQF
few | TRBJ2-1 | TRBV28 | 11 | ASSGTSFDEQF
few | TRBJ1-1 | TRBV29-1 | 10 | SVEGLSTEAF
- | TRBJ2-3 | TRBV30 | 11 | AWRWGGTDTQY
few | TRBJ1-1 | TRBV29-1 | 10 | SATGVRGEAF
- | TRBJ2-7 | TRBV7-9 | 12 | ASSLSAGEYEQY
few | TRBJ2-1 | TRBV7-9 | 13 | ASSFPPGARDEQF
- | TRBJ2-5 | TRBV29-1 | 12 | SVEVPGDGVTQY
- | TRBJ1-2 | TRBV4-1 | 10 | ASSQDGFGYT
- | TRBJ2-7 | TRBV6-5 | 11 | ASSYSSSYEQY
- | TRBJ2-5 | TRBV15 | 12 | ATSTAGGGETQY
- | TRBJ2-6 | TRBV28 | 14 | ASSLDRGSGANVLT
few | TRBJ1-1 | TRBV13 | 10 | ASSKGNTEAF
- | TRBJ2-7 | TRBV4-2 | 12 | ASSQDRDSREQY
- | TRBJ2-1 | TRBV7-6 | 13 | ASSSPDRGGLEQF
few | TRBJ2-7 | TRBV29-1 | 12 | SAAKGTGGYEQY
- | TRBJ2-1 | TRBV29-1 | 8 | SVTREWQF
- | TRBJ1-1 | TRBV27 | 13 | ASRENRLLNTEAF
- | TRBJ2-1 | TRBV5-6 | 9 | ASSFYNEQF
- | TRBJ2-7 | TRBV27 | 12 | ASSLRGANYEQY
- | TRBJ2-3 | TRBV6-5 | 9 | ASSYLDTQY
few | TRBJ2-7 | TRBV11-2 | 11 | ASSSTLGAEQY
few | TRBJ1-2 | TRBV28 | 10 | ASRVFDYGYT
- | TRBJ1-1 | TRBV30 | 10 | AWSVTNTEAF
medium-sized | TRBJ1-1 | TRBV7-9 | 11 | ASSTQGPTEAF
- | TRBJ2-7 | TRBV11-2 | 12 | ASSRPGTPYEQY